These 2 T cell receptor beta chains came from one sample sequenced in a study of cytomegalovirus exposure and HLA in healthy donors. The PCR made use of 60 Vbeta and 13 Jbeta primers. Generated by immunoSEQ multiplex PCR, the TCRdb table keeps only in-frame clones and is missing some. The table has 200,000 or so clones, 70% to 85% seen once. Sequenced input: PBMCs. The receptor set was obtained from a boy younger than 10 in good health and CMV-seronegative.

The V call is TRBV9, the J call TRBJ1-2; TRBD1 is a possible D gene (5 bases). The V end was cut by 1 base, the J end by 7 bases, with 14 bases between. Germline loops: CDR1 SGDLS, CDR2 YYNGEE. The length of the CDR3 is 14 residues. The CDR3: CASSVSGREGGYTF. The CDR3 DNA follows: TGTGCCAGCAGCGTATCGGGCAGGGAGGGTGGCTACACCTTC. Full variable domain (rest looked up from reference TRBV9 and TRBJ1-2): DSGVTQTPKHLITATGQRVTLRCSPRSGDLSVYWYQQSLDQGLQFLIQYYNGEERAKGNILERFSAQQFPDLHSELNLSSLELGDSALYFCASSVSGREGGYTFGSGTRLTVV.

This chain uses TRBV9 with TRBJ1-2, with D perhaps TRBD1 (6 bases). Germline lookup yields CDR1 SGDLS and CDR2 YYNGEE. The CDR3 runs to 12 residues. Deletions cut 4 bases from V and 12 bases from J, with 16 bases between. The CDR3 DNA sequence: TGTGCCAGCAGCTCGATGCGACAGGTCCACACCTTC. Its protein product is CASSSMRQVHTF.